These 16 T cell receptor beta chains were sequenced from one sample in a study of blood T cell repertoires in COVID-19. Assay used: immunoSEQ multiplex PCR; TCRdb lists only in-frame clones, some missing. The data contain more than 100,000 clones, 78% of them seen just once; the ten biggest clones take up 2% to 2.5%. Sequenced: peripheral blood. The origin of the receptors is a man aged 65 to 85 with acute or convalescent COVID-19.

V is TRBV7-2 and J is TRBJ2-7, with D possibly matching TRBD1 (6 bases). The CDR3 sequence is 13 residues long. Trimming removed 5 bases at V and 5 bases at J, with 13 bases between. The germline CDR1 and CDR2 sequences are SGHTA and FQGNSA. CDR3 sequence reads: CASSTGIMNEQYF. CDR3 DNA: TGTGCCAGCAGCACAGGGATCATGAACGAGCAGTACTTC.

This clone was seen a handful of times. The chain recombines TRBV2 with TRBJ1-2, with TRBD1 matching 8 bases. Looked up from germline, CDR1 is SNHLY and CDR2 is FYNNEI. This CDR3 is 15 amino acids long. The ends lost 4 bases at V and 2 bases at J; junction bases unmatched: 6. The CDR3 reads CASSAGQGGNYGYTF. CDR3 bases: TGTGCCAGCAGTGCCGGACAGGGAGGGAACTATGGCTACACCTTC. The full variable domain, with the rest looked up from reference TRBV2 and TRBJ1-2, is EPEVTQTPSHQVTQMGQEVILRCVPISNHLYFYWYRQILGQKVEFLVSFYNNEISEKSEIFDDQFSVERPDGSNFTLKIRSTKLEDSAMYFCASSAGQGGNYGYTFGSGTRLTVV.

The V call is TRBV9, the J call TRBJ2-2; the D gene is possibly TRBD2 (5 bases). V shed 6 bases and J shed 7 bases, with 16 bases lying between them. CDR1 is SGDLS, CDR2 YYNGEE, per germline. The CDR3 has 14 amino acids. The CDR3 DNA is TGTGCCAGCACCTCCGGGCCGAGGGACGGGGAGCTGTTTTTT. It encodes CASTSGPRDGELFF. The full variable domain, completed using reference TRBV9 and TRBJ2-2, is DSGVTQTPKHLITATGQRVTLRCSPRSGDLSVYWYQQSLDQGLQFLIQYYNGEERAKGNILERFSAQQFPDLHSELNLSSLELGDSALYFCASTSGPRDGELFFGEGSRLTVL.

The CDR3, as DNA: TGTGCCAGCAGCCAAGAAGAGGGTTATGGCTATGGCTACACCTTC. It specifies CASSQEEGYGYGYTF. This rearrangement joins TRBV4-2 to TRBJ1-2; D uncertain. The CDR3 runs 15 residues. Trimming left V 0 bases short and J 4 bases short, with 12 bases between. Germline assignment: CDR1 LGHNA and CDR2 YNFKEQ.

The chain employs TRBV19 and TRBJ2-1; 9 positions agree with TRBD1. The CDR3 has 14 residues. Unmatched junction bases numbered 5, after V lost 6 bases and J lost 5 bases. The germline V gene has CDR1 LNHDA and CDR2 SQIVND (reference sequence). The CDR3 region has the DNA TGTGCCAGTAGGACAGGGGGTTTCAACAATGAGCAGTTCTTC. It specifies CASRTGGFNNEQFF.

The chain has TRBV25-1 and TRBJ2-1, with TRBD1 matching over 9 bases. The germline V gene encodes CDR1 MGHDK and CDR2 SYGVNS. This CDR3 is 16 amino acids long. J lost 4 bases, V lost 4 bases, and 8 bases had no gene match. CDR3 region: CASSGSGTGSYNEQFF. The CDR3 DNA is TGTGCCAGCAGTGGTTCCGGGACAGGGTCGTACAATGAGCAGTTCTTC. Based on the CDR3 plus reference TRBV25-1 and TRBJ2-1, the full variable domain is EADIYQTPRYLVIGTGKKITLECSQTMGHDKMYWYQQDPGMELHLIHYSYGVNSTEKGDLSSESTVSRIRTEHFPLTLESARPSHTSQYLCASSGSGTGSYNEQFFGPGTRLTVL.

The V call is TRBV5-1, the J call TRBJ1-2, with 10 positions matching TRBD1. Germline-derived CDR1 and CDR2 are SGHRS and YFSETQ. V lost 4 bases to trimming and J lost 4 bases; unmatched junction nucleotides: 7. The CDR3 sequence is 15 residues long. DNA for the CDR3: TGCGCCAGCAGCACCGGGACAGGGGAAGCCTATGGCTACACCTTC. Residues: CASSTGTGEAYGYTF.

This clone was counted a few times. The V and J genes are TRBV19 and TRBJ1-2; TRBD1 is a possible D gene (5 bases). V was trimmed by 2 bases and J by 1 base, leaving 8 bases between them. This CDR3 comprises 14 residues. Germline loops: CDR1 LNHDA, CDR2 SQIVND (reference sequence). CDR3 in DNA: TGTGCCAGTAGTATATGGGGCAGTAACTATGGCTACACCTTC. Translated: CASSIWGSNYGYTF. Full variable domain (remainder filled in from reference TRBV19 and TRBJ1-2): DGGITQSPKYLFRKEGQNVTLSCEQNLNHDAMYWYRQDPGQGLRLIYYSQIVNDFQKGDIAEGYSVSREKKESFPLTVTSAQKNPTAFYLCASSIWGSNYGYTFGSGTRLTVV.

The chain employs TRBV6-4 and TRBJ2-1, with D possibly TRBD2 on 6 matching bases. Per the germline V gene, CDR1 is MRHNA and CDR2 is SNTAGT. CDR3 length equals 14 residues. The V end was cut by 3 bases, the J end by 6 bases, with 12 bases between. The DNA for the CDR3 is TGTGCCAGCAGTGAAGAGGAGGGAAGCAATGAGCAGTTCTTC. Translation: CASSEEEGSNEQFF.

The CDR3 loop is CAWRQGAHTEAFF. The CDR3 DNA sequence: TGTGCCTGGAGACAGGGGGCCCACACTGAAGCTTTCTTT. The V call is TRBV30, the J call TRBJ1-1; 9 positions agree with TRBD1. This CDR3 region has 13 residues. CDR1 GTSNPN and CDR2 SVGIG come from the germline V gene (reference sequence). V was pared by 3 bases and J by 3 bases, with 2 bases of the junction left unmatched.

The chain recombines TRBV7-8 with TRBJ1-2; possible D gene TRBD1, 5 bases. Between the trimmed V and J ends, which lost 3 bases and 2 bases, there was a span of 7 bases. The CDR3 extends over 13 amino acids. CDR1 and CDR2 (germline): SGHVS, FQNEAQ. CDR3 in amino acids: CASSFPGNYGYTF. CDR3 DNA sequence: TGTGCCAGCAGCTTCCCAGGGAACTATGGCTACACCTTC.

The V gene is TRBV2, the J gene TRBJ1-2; D is unresolved. V lost 7 bases and J lost 7, with 10 bases in between. This CDR3 has 11 residues. The germline V gene encodes CDR1 SNHLY and CDR2 FYNNEI. DNA of the CDR3: TGTGCCAGCAAGGAGGAGAGTGGCTACACCTTC. Translating gives CASKEESGYTF.

The chain employs TRBV19 and TRBJ2-2; TRBD1 is a possible D gene (5 bases). V lost 2 bases to trimming and J lost 4 bases, with 8 bases between them. Per germline, CDR1 LNHDA and CDR2 SQIVND (reference sequence). The CDR3 consists of 14 residues. The chain's CDR3 is CASSIRGGTGELFF. The DNA of the CDR3 is TGTGCCAGTAGTATAAGGGGCGGCACCGGGGAGCTGTTTTTT.

The gene calls are TRBV4-3 and TRBJ1-3; no definite D call. The CDR3 has 16 residues. CDR1 and CDR2 from the germline V gene are LGHNA and YSLEER. The V end lost 3 bases, the J end lost 2 bases, and 14 bases lay between the germline ends. The CDR3 bases are TGCGCCAGCAGCCACCCCTCCAAAGAGACTGGAAACACCATATATTTT. Amino acids: CASSHPSKETGNTIYF.

The genes are TRBV5-6 and TRBJ2-5, with a tentative D call TRBD1 (5 bases). V lost 3 bases and J 3 bases, leaving 15 bases between the germline ends. The CDR3 has 15 residues. Germline V CDR1 and CDR2: SGHDT, YYEEEE. The CDR3 sequence is CASSYGDSREETQYF. The CDR3 DNA sequence: TGTGCCAGCAGCTACGGAGACAGTCGTGAAGAGACCCAGTACTTC.

The CDR3, as DNA: TGTGCCACCAGCAGAGGGGGGCAGGGGGCCTACGAGCAGTACTTC. Protein sequence: CATSRGGQGAYEQYF. J is TRBJ2-7 and V is TRBV15; TRBD1 agrees at 7 bases. With V trimmed by 1 base and J by 2 bases, 5 bases remained unmatched. Germline CDR1 reads LNHNV; CDR2 reads YYDKDF (reference sequence). This CDR3 region has 15 residues.